Given below is one T cell receptor beta chain in context. Its target is not known. cDNA prepared by RNA extraction and subsequent reverse transcription served as the template for sequencing. Profiled with immunoSEQ multiplex PCR; TCRdb holds only in-frame clones, not every one. The sample holds 210,000 or so clones; approximately 72% are singletons and the top ten take roughly 1.2%. This entry is derived from a study of CD8+ T cells in alopecia areata. Study information: Those patients who were treated received oral tofacitinib, which was given at 5 to 10 mg twice daily for moderate-to-severe alopecia areata. Broader study findings: Scalp clonality dropped significantly under tofacitinib, as did expanded CD8+ top-100 clones. On tofacitinib, scalp and blood still held many of the expanded lesional clones.

Germline CDR1 and CDR2: LNHDA and SQIVND (reference sequence). The CDR3 loop spans 15 amino acids. Trimming removed 7 bases from V and 2 bases from J; junction bases left unmatched: 4. Sample treatment: oral pan-JAK inhibitor, 5-10 mg twice daily. Samples from alopecia areata patients were lesional scalp punch biopsies and peripheral blood. The chain recombines TRBV19 with TRBJ2-1, with 11 positions matching TRBD2. This clonotype originated in a human donor with alopecia areata. This sample comprised CD4+ T cells sorted from blood, obtained at week 44, from a patient treated with tofacitinib. This chain's CDR3 is CASTLTSGAYNEQFF. DNA for the CDR3: TGTGCCAGTACCCTGACTAGCGGGGCCTACAATGAGCAGTTCTTC.